The 32 T cell receptor beta chains in this list originate from one sample, sequenced in a study of T cells expressing NK-cell markers (dated by TCRdb to 2020 to 2021). Library method: 5' RACE. Sequenced using an Illumina HiSeq 2000. The reads were reprocessed in TCRdb, with one entry per CDR3 protein sequence and no accompanying DNA. The table held for this sample gives 350,000 to 500,000 distinct CDR3 sequences. The ten largest make up 7.3% of the sample. The sequenced sample consisted of blood T cells: a sorted CD56 or NKG2C T cell subset, CD4+ or CD8+ T cells, or bulk PBMC T cells (not recorded which). These receptors all come from a woman between 18 and 70 years old in good health.

The chain couples TRBV6-5 to TRBJ2-1. The germline CDR1 and CDR2 sequences are MNHEY and SVGAGI. The CDR3 is 15 residues long. CDR3 in amino acids: CASSYSSQVYNEQFF.

The rearrangement uses TRBV7-6 and TRBJ1-5. This CDR3 is built from 14 residues. Germline V gene sequence: CDR1 SGHVS, CDR2 FNYEAQ. Here the CDR3 reads CASSLVGVRQPQHF.

The chain recombines TRBV5-1 with TRBJ2-4; absent DNA, TCRdb's TRBD2 call cannot be checked. CDR1 SGHRS and CDR2 YFSETQ come from the germline V gene. The CDR3 has 16 amino acids. The CDR3 loop is CASSLGPSGGPSIQYF. Full variable domain (remainder filled in from reference TRBV5-1 and TRBJ2-4): KAGVTQTPRYLIKTRGQQVTLSCSPISGHRSVSWYQQTPGQGLQFLFEYFSETQRNKGNFPGRFSGRQFSNSRSEMNVSTLELGDSALYLCASSLGPSGGPSIQYFGAGTRLSVL.

CDR3 residues: CASSWDGNQPQHF. This chain uses TRBV28 with TRBJ1-5; the D gene TCRdb calls, TRBD1, cannot be checked with no DNA. CDR3 size: 13 residues. Germline assignment: CDR1 MDHEN and CDR2 SYDVKM.

This sequence joins TRBV6-1 and TRBJ1-5; TCRdb's assignment of TRBD1 cannot be checked, as there is no DNA. The CDR3 has 14 amino acids. The germline gives CDR1 MNHNS, CDR2 SASEGT. This CDR3 is CASSKDRGDQPQHF.

The V call is TRBV20-1, the J call TRBJ1-5. The CDR3 loop spans 13 amino acids. Germline V gene lookup returns CDR1 DFQATT and CDR2 SNEGSKA (reference sequence). This CDR3 is CSAASDSNQPQHF.

The V call is TRBV20-1, the J call TRBJ2-1. The V gene's germline CDR1 is DFQATT and CDR2 SNEGSKA (reference sequence). CDR3 length: 13 residues. The CDR3 reads CSARVDNYNEQFF.

This chain joins TRBV6-1 and TRBJ2-1; the TCRdb D gene call, TRBD1, has no DNA to confirm it. This CDR3 comprises 14 residues. Per the germline V gene, CDR1 is MNHNS and CDR2 is SASEGT. This CDR3 is CATTFTGMGNEQFF.

The rearrangement links TRBV12-3 or TRBV12-4 to TRBJ1-2. There are 11 residues in the CDR3. The CDR3 sequence is CASSRADGYTF.

V and J are TRBV20-1 and TRBJ2-7; TCRdb gives TRBD2 as the D gene, but with no DNA this cannot be confirmed. Germline CDR1 DFQATT, CDR2 SNEGSKA (reference sequence). The CDR3 is 14 residues long. This CDR3 is CSALPGRASYEQYF.

The chain combines TRBV11-2 with TRBJ2-5; TCRdb reports TRBD1, a call that lacks DNA to check it against. The CDR3 covers 15 residues. CDR1 is SGHAT, CDR2 FQNNGV, per germline. CDR3 region: CASSQGGGEAETQYF.

The CDR3 reads CATSGRRNTDTQYF. This chain connects TRBV15 to TRBJ2-3. This CDR3 contains 14 residues. Germline V CDR1 and CDR2: LNHNV, YYDKDF (reference sequence).

The rearrangement joins TRBV11-2 to TRBJ2-7; TCRdb's assignment of TRBD2 cannot be checked, as there is no DNA. Germline lookup yields CDR1 SGHAT and CDR2 FQNNGV. This CDR3 comprises 19 residues. The CDR3 here is CASSRMITSGGVGSYEQYF.

The gene calls are TRBV7-2 and TRBJ1-2. This CDR3 region has 14 residues. Germline values: CDR1 SGHTA, CDR2 FQGNSA. Here the CDR3 reads CASSLDWTVYGYTF. The variable domain in full, with the rest retrieved from reference TRBV7-2 and TRBJ1-2, is GAGVSQSPSNKVTEKGKDVELRCDPISGHTALYWYRQSLGQGLEFLIYFQGNSAPDKSGLPSDRFSAERTGGSVSTLTIQRTQQEDSAVYLCASSLDWTVYGYTFGSGTRLTVV.

CDR3 region: CASSWGTGWNTGELFF. This rearrangement joins TRBV6-2 or TRBV6-3 to TRBJ2-2; TCRdb selects TRBD1, and the lack of DNA leaves this call unchecked. Germline CDR1 MNHEY, CDR2 SVGEGT. The CDR3 is 16 amino acids.

The rearrangement joins TRBV25-1 to TRBJ2-7; the TCRdb D gene call, TRBD2, has no DNA to confirm it. There are 15 residues in the CDR3. CDR1 and CDR2 (germline): MGHDK, SYGVNS. CDR3 loop: CASREGTSGTYEQYF.

V and J are TRBV11-2 and TRBJ1-2; TCRdb proposes TRBD1, but this gene call is untestable without DNA. Germline loops: CDR1 SGHAT, CDR2 FQNNGV. The CDR3 has 13 residues. CDR3 amino acids: CASSAGTRYGYTF.

The chain is built from TRBV28 and TRBJ1-5; TCRdb reports TRBD1, a call that lacks DNA to check it against. CDR1 and CDR2 (germline): MDHEN, SYDVKM. CDR3 size: 15 residues. CDR3 sequence reads: CASSEGDRARQPQHF. Looking up the rest from reference TRBV28 and TRBJ1-5 gives the full variable domain: DVKVTQSSRYLVKRTGEKVFLECVQDMDHENMFWYRQDPGLGLRLIYFSYDVKMKEKGDIPEGYSVSREKKERFSLILESASTNQTSMYLCASSEGDRARQPQHFGDGTRLSIL.

CDR3 amino acids: CASSVRIRADTQYF. The rearrangement joins TRBV9 to TRBJ2-3; TCRdb reports TRBD1, a call that lacks DNA to check it against. The germline V gene has CDR1 SGDLS and CDR2 YYNGEE. The CDR3 runs to 14 residues.

CDR3 amino acids: CSGVGANYGYTF. The rearrangement uses TRBV29-1 and TRBJ1-2. Germline V gives CDR1 SQVTM, CDR2 ANQGSEA. CDR3 length equals 12 residues.

This sequence joins TRBV20-1 and TRBJ2-1; TCRdb proposes TRBD2, but this gene call is untestable without DNA. CDR1 and CDR2 from the germline V gene are DFQATT and SNEGSKA (reference sequence). The CDR3 spans 14 residues. The CDR3 sequence is CSASETSGNNEQFF.

CDR3 region: CASSPPYGIAGEHEQFF. The chain recombines TRBV12-3 or TRBV12-4 with TRBJ2-1; TCRdb picks TRBD2, but there is no DNA to check that call. CDR3 size: 17 residues.

The chain employs TRBV29-1 and TRBJ1-5; TCRdb's D gene call, TRBD1, goes unchecked for lack of DNA. The germline gives CDR1 SQVTM, CDR2 ANQGSEA. The CDR3 totals 13 residues. The CDR3: CSVDRGSSQPQHF.

The chain recombines TRBV29-1 with TRBJ1-1. In germline, CDR1 is SQVTM, CDR2 ANQGSEA. The CDR3 covers 12 residues. This CDR3 is CSVGRGNTEAFF.

CDR3 sequence reads: CSAIAGLSGNTIYF. This chain connects TRBV20-1 to TRBJ1-3; TCRdb indicates TRBD1, and absent DNA this call remains unverified. The CDR3 extends over 14 amino acids. CDR1 DFQATT and CDR2 SNEGSKA come from the germline V gene (reference sequence).

V is TRBV29-1 and J is TRBJ1-1; TCRdb calls TRBD1, which cannot be checked without DNA. CDR3 length: 15 residues. Germline lookup yields CDR1 SQVTM and CDR2 ANQGSEA. CDR3: CSVEKGTGLNTEAFF.

The chain has TRBV7-9 and TRBJ1-1; lacking DNA, the TRBD1 call made by TCRdb goes unchecked. Looked up from germline, CDR1 is SEHNR and CDR2 is FQNEAQ (reference sequence). The CDR3 extends over 14 amino acids. CDR3 loop: CASLRDSKNTEAFF.

The CDR3 reads CASSSRDSPNDGYTF. The chain carries TRBV7-6 and TRBJ1-2. Germline V gives CDR1 SGHVS, CDR2 FNYEAQ. The CDR3 spans 15 residues. The entire variable domain, with the rest obtained from reference TRBV7-6 and TRBJ1-2, is as follows: GAGVSQSPRYKVTKRGQDVALRCDPISGHVSLYWYRQALGQGPEFLTYFNYEAQQDKSGLPNDRFSAERPEGSISTLTIQRTEQRDSAMYRCASSSRDSPNDGYTFGSGTRLTVV.

This sequence joins TRBV6-1 and TRBJ1-1; TCRdb outputs TRBD1, but without DNA this stays unchecked. Germline CDR1 and CDR2: MNHNS and SASEGT. The CDR3 contains 14 residues. CDR3 sequence reads: CASRKRDRDTEAFF.

V and J are TRBV4-2 and TRBJ2-7. Germline CDR1 LGHNA, CDR2 YNFKEQ. This CDR3 comprises 13 residues. CDR3: CASSQERNYEQYF.

V is TRBV4-1 and J is TRBJ1-1. Germline CDR1 and CDR2: MGHRA and YSYEKL. CDR3 size: 15 residues. CDR3 loop: CASSRNGRADTEAFF.

The chain recombines TRBV6-5 with TRBJ2-4; the TCRdb call, TRBD1, lacks DNA for checking. Per germline, CDR1 MNHEY and CDR2 SVGAGI. CDR3 length: 16 amino acids. CDR3 protein: CASSYGGGGSKNIQYF.